This is a list of T cell receptor beta chains from one sample in a study of T cell responses to AZD1222 COVID-19 vaccine. Some clones are missing from TCRdb's copy, which holds only in-frame ones; the method was immunoSEQ multiplex PCR. The sample contains around 78,000 clones, over 85% of which appear only once. The sample in question was peripheral blood, obtained on day 0 of AZD1222 vaccination. These receptors originate from an adult in good health. Both conserved end residues are part of each CDR3. The order of the fields is clone size, D gene, V gene, J gene, CDR3 DNA, CDR3 protein. The D gene is left open where the match is weak. Part of the rows lack a size; the others show once, few, many or a class for expanded clones.

-	-	TRBV19	TRBJ1-4	TGTGCCAGTAGTATATTATCAGAGAATGAAAAACTGTTTTTT	CASSILSENEKLFF
once	-	TRBV29-1	TRBJ1-1	TGCAGCGTTGTACCGGACACTGAAGCTTTCTTT	CSVVPDTEAFF
once	TRBD2	TRBV5-4	TRBJ2-1	TGTGCCAGCAGCAATGGCCGGCTAGCGGGAGGCAATGAGCAGTTCTTC	CASSNGRLAGGNEQFF
once	-	TRBV30	TRBJ2-3	TGTGCCTGGCGGACAGCCCCGGAGAGGGATACGCAGTATTTT	CAWRTAPERDTQYF
-	-	TRBV19	TRBJ1-5	TGTGCCAGTAGTATGCGGATTAGCAATCAGCCCCAGCATTTT	CASSMRISNQPQHF
-	TRBD2	TRBV6-1	TRBJ2-1	TGTGCCAGCAGTGAAGAGCGGGGGGCCCTCAATGAGCAGTTCTTC	CASSEERGALNEQFF
-	TRBD1	TRBV5-1	TRBJ1-2	TGCGCCAGCAGCTCGACAGGGGCGGAGTATGGCTACACCTTC	CASSSTGAEYGYTF
-	TRBD1	TRBV5-1	TRBJ1-6	TGCGCCAGCAGCTTCCAACAGGGGGGGGATTCACCCCTCCACTTT	CASSFQQGGDSPLHF
few	-	TRBV5-6	TRBJ1-6	TGTGCCAGCAGCTTGGGGACGGTAAATTCACCCCTCCACTTT	CASSLGTVNSPLHF
once	TRBD1	TRBV6-5	TRBJ1-4	TGTGCCAGCAGCGGGACAGCAAATAATGAAAAACTGTTTTTT	CASSGTANNEKLFF
-	-	TRBV25-1	TRBJ1-2	TGTGCCAGCAGTGAGCTAACCCGGGACCATGGCTACACCTTC	CASSELTRDHGYTF
-	-	TRBV2	TRBJ1-2	TGTGCCAGCAGTGAATCCGGGAGGGGAGGTGGCTACACCTTC	CASSESGRGGGYTF
once	TRBD1	TRBV5-1	TRBJ2-7	TGCGCCAGCAGCTTAACCCCCCGTATCGGGACAGGGGCCTACGAGCAGTACTTC	CASSLTPRIGTGAYEQYF
-	TRBD1	TRBV10-3	TRBJ1-2	TGTGCCACCCAGGGGGAGATGGGCTACACCTTC	CATQGEMGYTF
once	TRBD1	TRBV11-2	TRBJ1-4	TGTGCCAGCAGCTCTATACAGGGGGCGCTTCAAAAACTGTTTTTT	CASSSIQGALQKLFF
once	-	TRBV3-1/TRBV3-2	TRBJ1-5	TGTGCCAGCAGCCAAGGCAATTCGCGGCAGCCCCAGCATTTT	CASSQGNSRQPQHF
-	TRBD2	TRBV7-9	TRBJ2-3	TGTGCCAGCAGCTCTCCGAAGGCGGGGGGGCCCACAGATACGCAGTATTTT	CASSSPKAGGPTDTQYF
once	TRBD2	TRBV7-2	TRBJ2-7	TGTGCCAGCAGAACCAGCGGGGTCTACGAGCAGTACTTC	CASRTSGVYEQYF
-	TRBD1	TRBV7-9	TRBJ2-7	TGTGCCAGCAGCTACCCCGGGACAGGGGGCACCGAGCAGTACTTC	CASSYPGTGGTEQYF
-	TRBD2	TRBV7-2	TRBJ2-1	TGTGCCAGCCAACAGACTAGCGGGAGGGGGAATGAGCAGTTCTTC	CASQQTSGRGNEQFF
-	-	TRBV7-3	TRBJ1-4	TGTGCCAGCAGCTTAGTCGGAATAGAGGGGTTCAGCGGCGCAACTAATGAAAAACTGTTTTTT	CASSLVGIEGFSGATNEKLFF
-	-	TRBV6-2/TRBV6-3	TRBJ1-1	TGTGCCAGCAGTTTCCCCGGCGACCCCACTGAAGCTTTCTTT	CASSFPGDPTEAFF
-	-	TRBV5-8	TRBJ2-1	TGTGCCAGCAGCTGGAAGAGGGGTCCCTACAATGAGCAGTTCTTC	CASSWKRGPYNEQFF
-	-	TRBV6-2/TRBV6-3	TRBJ1-1	TGTGCCAGCAGTTCCCCCAGGGCGGGATGGGAAGCTTTCTTT	CASSSPRAGWEAFF
-	-	TRBV18	TRBJ1-2	TGTGCCAGCTCACCACCGGCGGACCCCAACTATGGCTACACCTTC	CASSPPADPNYGYTF
-	TRBD1	TRBV7-8	TRBJ2-3	TGTGCCAGCAGCTGGGGACAGACCATGGCAGATACGCAGTATTTT	CASSWGQTMADTQYF
-	-	TRBV15	TRBJ2-1	TGTGCCACCAGCAGAGTACGGCAGGATGGAAATGAGCAGTTCTTC	CATSRVRQDGNEQFF
-	-	TRBV6-1	TRBJ1-5	TGTGCCAGCAGTGATGGGGACAAGGGTCAGCCCCAGCATTTT	CASSDGDKGQPQHF
-	-	TRBV5-4	TRBJ1-2	TGTGCCAGCATCGGGTTTCCCGGGATTACAGATGGCTACACCTTC	CASIGFPGITDGYTF
-	-	TRBV20-1	TRBJ2-7	TGCAGTGCTAGTCCAGGGCGGGTCTCCTACGAGCAGTACTTC	CSASPGRVSYEQYF
-	TRBD2	TRBV4-3	TRBJ2-3	TGCGCCAGCAGCCAAGATCCGGATAGCGGGCCGCAGTATTTT	CASSQDPDSGPQYF
-	TRBD1	TRBV12-3/TRBV12-4	TRBJ1-2	TGTGCCAGCAACGGACAGGGCCTCTATGGCTACACCTTC	CASNGQGLYGYTF
-	-	TRBV6-5	TRBJ1-5	TGTGCCAGCAGCCGAGGGGTTCAGAGCAATCAGCCCCAGCATTTT	CASSRGVQSNQPQHF
-	TRBD2	TRBV14	TRBJ2-2	TGTGCCAGCAGCCGGACGGGGGGGCCGGTGACCGGGGAGCTGTTTTTT	CASSRTGGPVTGELFF
-	-	TRBV13	TRBJ2-3	TGTGCCAGCAGCTTAGGTGGCCAGGTTGGAGATACGCAGTATTTT	CASSLGGQVGDTQYF
-	TRBD1	TRBV2	TRBJ2-1	TGTGCCAGCAGTGTACGGACAGGGGGTGACAATGAGCAGTTCTTC	CASSVRTGGDNEQFF
-	-	TRBV10-3	TRBJ1-1	TGTGCCATCAGTGAAATTCAGGGGATGAACACTGAAGCTTTCTTT	CAISEIQGMNTEAFF